This record looks at one T cell receptor (beta chain) sequence and its context. This may be a read error: a much more frequent sequence differs by one nucleotide. This sample stems from a study of T cell repertoires in cytomegalovirus infection. In germline, CDR1 is SGHVS, CDR2 FNYEAQ. The CDR3 is 16 residues long. TCRdb redid the calling of the reads with MiXCR, one entry per CDR3 protein. The repertoire holds approximately 700,000 distinct CDR3 sequences, with about 40% as singletons. This sequence was found in a human donor in good health (CMV status not recorded). Some clones in this sample may be carry-over from other donors' samples. The chain couples TRBV7-6 to TRBJ2-5, with D perhaps matching TRBD2 (6 bases). Sequenced material: PBMCs. As DNA, the CDR3 is TGTGCCAGCAGCTTAGGGAGGGCAGGCGGCCAAGAGACCCAGTCCTTC. It encodes CASSLGRAGGQETQSF.